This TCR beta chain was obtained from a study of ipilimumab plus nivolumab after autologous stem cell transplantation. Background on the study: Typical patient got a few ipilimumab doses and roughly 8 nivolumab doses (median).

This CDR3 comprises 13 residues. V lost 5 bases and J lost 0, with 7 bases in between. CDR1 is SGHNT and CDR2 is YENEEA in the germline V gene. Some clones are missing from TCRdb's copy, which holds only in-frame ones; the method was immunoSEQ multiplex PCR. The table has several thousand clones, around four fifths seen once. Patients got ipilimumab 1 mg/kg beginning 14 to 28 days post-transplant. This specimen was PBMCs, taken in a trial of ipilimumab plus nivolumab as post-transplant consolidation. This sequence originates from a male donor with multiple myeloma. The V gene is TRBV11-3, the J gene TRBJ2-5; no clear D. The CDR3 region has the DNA TGTGCCAGCAGCACCGGCCACCAAGAGACCCAGTACTTC. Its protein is CASSTGHQETQYF. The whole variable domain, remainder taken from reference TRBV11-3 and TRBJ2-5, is EAGVVQSPRYKIIEKKQPVAFWCNPISGHNTLYWYLQNLGQGPELLIRYENEEAVDDSQLPKDRFSAERLKGVDSTLKIQPAELGDSAVYLCASSTGHQETQYFGPGTRLLVL.